The T cell receptor beta chain under discussion was sequenced for a study of T cells in localized non-small cell lung cancer. The study, taken as a whole, reports: Appearances in adjacent lung were noted for a median about 50 of the top 100 tumor clones. Uninvolved adjacent lung showed the highest T cell clonality, exceeding tumor.

Repertoires were generated with immunoSEQ multiplex PCR, while TCRdb's copy carries only in-frame clones and drops some. The sample carries just under 80,000 clones, around 84% recorded once. V lost 4 bases, J lost 10 bases, and 9 bases stayed unmatched. The CDR3 runs 15 residues. Germline lookup yields CDR1 LNHDA and CDR2 SQIVND (reference sequence). Notes on this clone: What it recognizes is unknown.

The receptor was derived from a female donor aged 60 or older with stage I lung adenocarcinoma. This sample comprised peripheral blood, obtained before any cancer treatment. J is TRBJ2-1 and V is TRBV19; 11 nucleotides line up with TRBD2. For the CDR3, the DNA is TGTGCCAGTAGTACGACTAGCGGGACTATAGGGGAGCAGTTCTTC. Translated, it gives CASSTTSGTIGEQFF.